The sequence of this T cell receptor beta chain was determined in a study of lymphopenia after photon versus proton radiotherapy (dated by TCRdb to about 2019). Turning to the overall study: The study compared the immunological effects of photon versus proton radiation therapy in patients with gastrointestinal tumors who developed high-grade lymphopenia. The 20 patients in the cohort had gastrointestinal tumors, were treated with either photon or proton therapy, and subsequently developed lymphopenia. The goal of the study was to describe how the two radiation modalities differ in their effects on the immune system. Study-wide conclusions, independent of this receptor: After the lymphocyte count nadir, oligoclonal expansion, especially of CD8+ Temra cells, was observed in photon-treated repertoires, and the drop in diversity was driven by this expansion. Among patients across the cohort who died, overall survival time showed an inverse correlation with a larger post-nadir drop in TCR diversity. The survival association was assessed only in patients who died, and better survival with proton therapy was presented by the authors as a possibility rather than a demonstrated result. Proton-treated patients stayed relatively stable during treatment, while photon-treated patients lost naive T cells and TCR diversity and gained effector/memory populations.

The library was produced with the immunoSEQ multiplex PCR assay. Deep sequencing of rearranged TCR beta loci, alongside multiparametric flow cytometry, was used to profile T cell repertoires. This immuneACCESS table, as held by TCRdb, lists in-frame sequences with V and J called but not all clones. Of the missing ones, under half trace to an unresolved V gene in checked studies; the others have no known cause. Here the sample has some 40,000 clones; about 86% occur a single time. The ten largest clones add up to about 9.3% of the sample. With respect to this clone: Its target antigen remains unknown. Per-base qualities were not stored, and no clone one base away is much larger.

V is shortened by 6 bases, J by 2 bases, and the region joining them spans 7 bases. Per the germline V gene, MNHNS is the CDR1 and SASEGT is the CDR2. Measured from the cysteine to the phenylalanine, the CDR3 is 12 residues long. Only CDR3 DNA remains: 36 bases, in frame from the first base. Sequencing used peripheral blood, obtained from a patient treated with proton-based radiotherapy. This TCR derives from a woman aged 70-85 years with pancreatic cancer. Some clones in this sample may be carry-over from other donors' samples. The V gene is TRBV6-1 and the J gene is TRBJ1-1; no confident D gene assignment can be made. The CDR3 corresponds to CASRPANTEAFF. Read as DNA, the sequence is TGTGCCAGCAGGCCAGCAAACACTGAAGCTTTCTTT.